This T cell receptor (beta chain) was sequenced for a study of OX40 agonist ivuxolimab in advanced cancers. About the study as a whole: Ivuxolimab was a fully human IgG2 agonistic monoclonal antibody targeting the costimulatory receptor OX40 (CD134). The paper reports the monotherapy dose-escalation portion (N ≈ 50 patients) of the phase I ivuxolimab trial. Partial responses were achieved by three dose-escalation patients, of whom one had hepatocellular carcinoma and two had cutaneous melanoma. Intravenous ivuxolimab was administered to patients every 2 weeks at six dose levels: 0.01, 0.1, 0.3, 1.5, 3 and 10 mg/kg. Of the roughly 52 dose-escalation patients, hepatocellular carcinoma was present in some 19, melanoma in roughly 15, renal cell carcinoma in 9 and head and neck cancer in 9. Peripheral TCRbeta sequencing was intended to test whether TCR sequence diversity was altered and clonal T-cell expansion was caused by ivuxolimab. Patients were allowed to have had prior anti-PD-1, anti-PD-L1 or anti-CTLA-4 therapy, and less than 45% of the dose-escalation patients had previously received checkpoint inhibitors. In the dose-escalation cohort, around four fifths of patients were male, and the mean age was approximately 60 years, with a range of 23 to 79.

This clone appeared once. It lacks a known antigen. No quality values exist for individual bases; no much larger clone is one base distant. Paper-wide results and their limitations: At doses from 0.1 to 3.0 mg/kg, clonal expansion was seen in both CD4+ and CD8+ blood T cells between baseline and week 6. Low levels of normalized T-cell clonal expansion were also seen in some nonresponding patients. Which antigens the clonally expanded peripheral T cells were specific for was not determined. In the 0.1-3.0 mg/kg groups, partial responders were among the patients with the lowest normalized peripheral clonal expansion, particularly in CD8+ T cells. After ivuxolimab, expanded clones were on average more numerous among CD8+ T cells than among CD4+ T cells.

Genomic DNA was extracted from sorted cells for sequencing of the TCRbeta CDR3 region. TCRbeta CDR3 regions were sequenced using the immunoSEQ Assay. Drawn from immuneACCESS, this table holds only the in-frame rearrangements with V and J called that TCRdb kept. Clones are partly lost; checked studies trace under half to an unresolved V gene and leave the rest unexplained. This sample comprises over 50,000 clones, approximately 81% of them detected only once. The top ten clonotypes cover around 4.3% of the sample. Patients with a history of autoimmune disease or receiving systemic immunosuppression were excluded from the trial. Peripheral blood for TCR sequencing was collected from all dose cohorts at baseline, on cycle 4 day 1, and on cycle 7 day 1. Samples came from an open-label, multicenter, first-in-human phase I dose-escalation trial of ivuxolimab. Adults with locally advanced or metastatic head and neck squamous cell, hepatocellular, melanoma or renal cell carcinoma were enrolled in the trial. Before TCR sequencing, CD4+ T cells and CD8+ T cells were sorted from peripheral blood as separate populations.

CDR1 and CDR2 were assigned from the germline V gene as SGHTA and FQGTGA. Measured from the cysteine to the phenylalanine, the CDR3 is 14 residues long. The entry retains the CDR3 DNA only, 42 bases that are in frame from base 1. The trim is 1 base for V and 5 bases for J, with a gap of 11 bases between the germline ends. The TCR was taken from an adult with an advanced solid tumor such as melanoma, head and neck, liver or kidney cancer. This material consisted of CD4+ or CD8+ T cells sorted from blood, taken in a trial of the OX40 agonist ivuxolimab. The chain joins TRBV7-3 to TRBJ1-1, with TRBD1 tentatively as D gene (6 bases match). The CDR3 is CASSLMGGETEAFF. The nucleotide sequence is TGTGCCAGCAGCTTAATGGGGGGCGAAACTGAAGCTTTCTTT.